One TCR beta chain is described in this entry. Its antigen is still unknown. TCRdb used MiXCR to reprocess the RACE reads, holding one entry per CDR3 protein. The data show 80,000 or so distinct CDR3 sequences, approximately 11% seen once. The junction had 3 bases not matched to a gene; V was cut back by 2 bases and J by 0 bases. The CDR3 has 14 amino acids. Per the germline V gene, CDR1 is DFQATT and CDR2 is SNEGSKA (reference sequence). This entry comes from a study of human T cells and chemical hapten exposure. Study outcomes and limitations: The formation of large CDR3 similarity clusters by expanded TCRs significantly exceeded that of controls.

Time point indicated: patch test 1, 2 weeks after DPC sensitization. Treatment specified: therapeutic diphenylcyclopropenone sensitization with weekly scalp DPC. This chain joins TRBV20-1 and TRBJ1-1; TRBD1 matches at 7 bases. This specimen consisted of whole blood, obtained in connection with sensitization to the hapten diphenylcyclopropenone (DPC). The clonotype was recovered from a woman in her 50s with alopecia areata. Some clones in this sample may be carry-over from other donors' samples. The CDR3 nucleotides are TGCAGTGCTAGACTACAGGGGCTGAACACTGAAGCTTTCTTT. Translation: CSARLQGLNTEAFF.